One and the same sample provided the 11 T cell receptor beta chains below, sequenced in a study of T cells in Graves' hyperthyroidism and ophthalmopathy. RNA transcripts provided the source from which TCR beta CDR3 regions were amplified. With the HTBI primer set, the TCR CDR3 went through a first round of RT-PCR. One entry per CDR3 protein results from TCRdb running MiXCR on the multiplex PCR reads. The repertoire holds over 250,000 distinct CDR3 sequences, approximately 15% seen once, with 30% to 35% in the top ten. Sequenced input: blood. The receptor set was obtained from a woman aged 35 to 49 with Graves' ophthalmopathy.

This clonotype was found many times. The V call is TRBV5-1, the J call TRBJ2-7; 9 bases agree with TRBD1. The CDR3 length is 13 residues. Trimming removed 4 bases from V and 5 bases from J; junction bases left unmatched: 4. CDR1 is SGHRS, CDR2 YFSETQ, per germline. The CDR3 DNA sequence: TGCGCCAGCAGCGAGGGACAGGGAAACGAGCAGTACTTC. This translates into CASSEGQGNEQYF.

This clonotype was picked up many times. This chain's CDR3 is CASSPQGISGTEAFF. As DNA, the CDR3 is TGCGCCAGCAGCCCCCAGGGAATTAGCGGCACTGAAGCTTTCTTT. The chain uses TRBV5-1 and TRBJ1-1; maybe TRBD1 (5 bases). The CDR3 has 15 residues. Germline V CDR1 and CDR2: SGHRS, YFSETQ. Trimming shortened V by 4 bases and J by 4 bases, and 17 bases separated the two germline ends.

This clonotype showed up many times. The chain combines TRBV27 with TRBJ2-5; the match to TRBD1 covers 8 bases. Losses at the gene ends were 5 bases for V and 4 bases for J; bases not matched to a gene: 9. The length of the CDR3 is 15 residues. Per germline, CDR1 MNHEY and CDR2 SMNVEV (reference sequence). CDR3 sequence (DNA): TGTGCCAGCAGTGTCCAGGGGGCGCGGGGAGAGACCCAGTACTTC. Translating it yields CASSVQGARGETQYF.

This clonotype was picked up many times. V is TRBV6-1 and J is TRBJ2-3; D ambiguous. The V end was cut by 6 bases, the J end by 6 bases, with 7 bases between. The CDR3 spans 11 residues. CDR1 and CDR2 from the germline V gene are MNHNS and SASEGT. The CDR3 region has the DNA TGTGCCAGCAGGCATAAGGATACGCAGTATTTT. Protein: CASRHKDTQYF.

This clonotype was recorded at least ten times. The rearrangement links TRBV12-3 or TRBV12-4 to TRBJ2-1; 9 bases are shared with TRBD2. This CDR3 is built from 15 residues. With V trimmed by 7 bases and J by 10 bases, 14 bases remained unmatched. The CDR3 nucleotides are TGTGCCAGCACCGAATTAGCGGGAGTTGGTGGAGAGCAGTTCTTC. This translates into CASTELAGVGGEQFF.

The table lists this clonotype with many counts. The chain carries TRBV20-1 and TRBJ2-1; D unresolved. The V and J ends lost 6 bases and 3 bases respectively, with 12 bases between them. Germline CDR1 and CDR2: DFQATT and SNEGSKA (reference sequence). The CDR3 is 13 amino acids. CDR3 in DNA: TGCAGTGCCCTACCTAGGAACTACAATGAGCAGTTCTTC. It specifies CSALPRNYNEQFF.

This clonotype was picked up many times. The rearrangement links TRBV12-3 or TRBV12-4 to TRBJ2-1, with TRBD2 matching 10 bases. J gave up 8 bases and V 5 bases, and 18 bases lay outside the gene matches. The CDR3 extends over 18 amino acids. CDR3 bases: TGTGCCAGCAGTCCAGGGACAGCCAGCGGGAGGGCTATGGATGAGCAGTTCTTC. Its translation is CASSPGTASGRAMDEQFF.

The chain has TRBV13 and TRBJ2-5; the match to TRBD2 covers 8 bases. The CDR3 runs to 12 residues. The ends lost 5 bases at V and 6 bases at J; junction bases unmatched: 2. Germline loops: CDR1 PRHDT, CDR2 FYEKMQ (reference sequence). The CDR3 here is CASSPGGKTQYF. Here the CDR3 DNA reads TGTGCCAGCAGCCCGGGGGGGAAGACCCAGTACTTC.

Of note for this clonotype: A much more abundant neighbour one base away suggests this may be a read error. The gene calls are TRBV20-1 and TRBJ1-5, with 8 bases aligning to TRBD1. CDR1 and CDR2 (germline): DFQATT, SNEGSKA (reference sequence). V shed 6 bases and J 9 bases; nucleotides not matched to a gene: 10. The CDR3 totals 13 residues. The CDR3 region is CSARGPSDRPQHF. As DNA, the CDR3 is TGCAGTGCCAGGGGGCCGTCCGATCGGCCCCAGCATTTT.

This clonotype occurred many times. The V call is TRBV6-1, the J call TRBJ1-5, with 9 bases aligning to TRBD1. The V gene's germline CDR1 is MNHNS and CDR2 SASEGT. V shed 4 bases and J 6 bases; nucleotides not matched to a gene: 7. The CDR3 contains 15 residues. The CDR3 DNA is TGTGCCAGCAGTGGGGACAGGGTGCTTGTTCAGCCCCAGCATTTT. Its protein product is CASSGDRVLVQPQHF.

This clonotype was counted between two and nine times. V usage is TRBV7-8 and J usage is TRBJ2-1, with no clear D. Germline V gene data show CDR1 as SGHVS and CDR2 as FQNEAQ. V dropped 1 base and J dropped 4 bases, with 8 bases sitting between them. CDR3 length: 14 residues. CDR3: CASSLDTPYNEQFF. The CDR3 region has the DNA TGTGCCAGCAGCTTAGATACACCTTACAATGAGCAGTTCTTC. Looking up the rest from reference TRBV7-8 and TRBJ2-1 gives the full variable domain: GAGVSQSPRYKVAKRGQDVALRCDPISGHVSLFWYQQALGQGPEFLTYFQNEAQLDKSGLPSDRFFAERPEGSVSTLKIQRTQQEDSAVYLCASSLDTPYNEQFFGPGTRLTVL.